This TCR beta chain appears in the sequencing data of a study of Graves' ophthalmopathy and Graves' hyperthyroidism. Study-level findings and limits: Most thyroid-expanded clonotypes exceeding 0.001 frequency were also found in blood. Ophthalmopathy cases were distinguished from stable hyperthyroidism by a 13-signature model, reaching over 85% sensitivity and 81.08% specificity.

As for this clonotype: Its specificity is unknown.

From RNA, the CDR3 regions of TCR beta chains were amplified and sequenced. RT-PCR in the first round used HTBI primers; a second-round multiplex PCR followed. TCRdb reprocessed the multiplex PCR reads with MiXCR, giving one entry per CDR3 protein. This table has 740,000 or so distinct CDR3 sequences, approximately 40% appearing once. The study excluded patients with other autoimmune diseases, uncontrolled infections, pregnancy or lactation. This TCR was recovered from an adult man with Graves' ophthalmopathy. Sequenced sample: peripheral blood.

The CDR3 spells CATSRMDRAYEQYF. CDR3 coding DNA: TGTGCCACCAGCAGGATGGACAGGGCGTACGAGCAGTACTTC. The genes are TRBV15 and TRBJ2-7, with 8 bases fitting TRBD1. After removal of 3 bases from V and 4 bases from J, the junction contained 5 bases not matched to a gene. CDR3 length equals 14 residues. CDR1 is LNHNV and CDR2 is YYDKDF in the germline V gene (reference sequence). Complete variable domain (other parts from reference TRBV15 and TRBJ2-7): DAMVIQNPRYQVTQFGKPVTLSCSQTLNHNVMYWYQQKSSQAPKLLFHYYDKDFNNEADTPDNFQSRRPNTSFCFLDIRSPGLGDTAMYLCATSRMDRAYEQYFGPGTRLTVT.